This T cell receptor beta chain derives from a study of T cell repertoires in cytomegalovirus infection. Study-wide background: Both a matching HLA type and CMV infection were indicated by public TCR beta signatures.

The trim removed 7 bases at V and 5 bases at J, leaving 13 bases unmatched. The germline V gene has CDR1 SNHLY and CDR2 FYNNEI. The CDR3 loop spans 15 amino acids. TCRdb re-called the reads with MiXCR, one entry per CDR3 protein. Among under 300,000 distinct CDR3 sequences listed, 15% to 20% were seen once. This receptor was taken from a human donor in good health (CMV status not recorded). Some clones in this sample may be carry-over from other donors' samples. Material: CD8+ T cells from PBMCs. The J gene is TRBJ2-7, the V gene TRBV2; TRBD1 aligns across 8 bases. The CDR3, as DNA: TGTGCCAGCAACTCCCGGGCCCCAGGGGGCCACGAGCAGTACTTC. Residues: CASNSRAPGGHEQYF.